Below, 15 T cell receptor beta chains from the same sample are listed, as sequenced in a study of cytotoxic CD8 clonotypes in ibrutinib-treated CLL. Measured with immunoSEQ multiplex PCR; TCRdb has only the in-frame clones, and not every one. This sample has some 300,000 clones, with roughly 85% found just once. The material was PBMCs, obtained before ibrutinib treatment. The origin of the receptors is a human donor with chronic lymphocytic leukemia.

The CDR3 sequence: CASSGAGLALRGQYF. The CDR3 DNA follows: TGTGCCAGCAGTGGGGCGGGACTAGCTCTCCGAGGGCAGTACTTC. The chain carries TRBV28 and TRBJ2-7, with TRBD2 identical over 9 bases. Losses at the gene ends were 5 bases for V and 9 bases for J; bases not matched to a gene: 14. Looked up from germline, CDR1 is MDHEN and CDR2 is SYDVKM. This CDR3 contains 15 residues.

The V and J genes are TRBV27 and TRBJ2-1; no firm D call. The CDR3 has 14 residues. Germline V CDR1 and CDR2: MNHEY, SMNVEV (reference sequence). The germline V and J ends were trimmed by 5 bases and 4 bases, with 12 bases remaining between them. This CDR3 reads CASSPSQSYNEQFF. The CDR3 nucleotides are TGTGCCAGCAGTCCTTCCCAGTCTTACAATGAGCAGTTCTTC.

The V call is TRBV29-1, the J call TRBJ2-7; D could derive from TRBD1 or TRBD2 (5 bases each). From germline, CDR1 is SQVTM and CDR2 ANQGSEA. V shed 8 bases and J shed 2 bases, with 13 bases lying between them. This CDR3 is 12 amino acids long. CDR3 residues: CSSSGPTYEQYF. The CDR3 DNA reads TGCAGCAGCTCGGGGCCGACCTACGAGCAGTACTTC.

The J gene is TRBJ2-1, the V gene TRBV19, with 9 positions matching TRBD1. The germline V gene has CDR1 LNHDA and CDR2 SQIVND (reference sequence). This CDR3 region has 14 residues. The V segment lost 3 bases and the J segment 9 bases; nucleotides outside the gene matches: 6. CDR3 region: CASSIDRGNGEQFF. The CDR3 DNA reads TGTGCCAGTAGTATCGACAGGGGGAACGGTGAGCAGTTCTTC.

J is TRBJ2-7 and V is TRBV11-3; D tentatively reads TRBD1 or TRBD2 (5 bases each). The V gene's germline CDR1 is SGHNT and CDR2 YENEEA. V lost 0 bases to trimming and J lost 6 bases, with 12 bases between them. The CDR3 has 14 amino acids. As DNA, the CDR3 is TGTGCCAGCAGCTTAGATGGGACCCAGGGCGAGCAGTACTTC. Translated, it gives CASSLDGTQGEQYF.

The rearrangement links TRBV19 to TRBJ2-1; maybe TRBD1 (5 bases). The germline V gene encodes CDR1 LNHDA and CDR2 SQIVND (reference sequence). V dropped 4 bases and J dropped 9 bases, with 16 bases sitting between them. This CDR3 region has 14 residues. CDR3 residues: CASSTSTPGFEQFF. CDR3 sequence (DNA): TGTGCCAGTAGTACCTCCACTCCAGGGTTTGAGCAGTTCTTC.

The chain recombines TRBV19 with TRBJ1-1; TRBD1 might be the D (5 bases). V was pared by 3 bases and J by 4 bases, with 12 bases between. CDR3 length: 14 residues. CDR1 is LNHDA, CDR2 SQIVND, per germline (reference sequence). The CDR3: CASSISRQGTEAFF. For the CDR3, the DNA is TGTGCCAGTAGTATTTCTCGCCAGGGCACTGAAGCTTTCTTT.

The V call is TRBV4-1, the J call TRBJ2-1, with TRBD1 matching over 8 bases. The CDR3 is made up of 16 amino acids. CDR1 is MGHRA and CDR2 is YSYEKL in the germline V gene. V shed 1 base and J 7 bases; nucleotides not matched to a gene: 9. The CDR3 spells CASSQAQGAPGNEQFF. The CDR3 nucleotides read TGCGCCAGCAGCCAAGCGCAGGGGGCGCCAGGTAATGAGCAGTTCTTC.

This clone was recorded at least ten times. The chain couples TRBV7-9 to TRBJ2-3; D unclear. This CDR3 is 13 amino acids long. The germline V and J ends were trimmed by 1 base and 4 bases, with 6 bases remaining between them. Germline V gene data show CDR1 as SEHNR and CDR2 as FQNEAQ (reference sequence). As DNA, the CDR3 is TGTGCCAGCAGCTTAGGGGCGTCAGATACGCAGTATTTT. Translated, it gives CASSLGASDTQYF.

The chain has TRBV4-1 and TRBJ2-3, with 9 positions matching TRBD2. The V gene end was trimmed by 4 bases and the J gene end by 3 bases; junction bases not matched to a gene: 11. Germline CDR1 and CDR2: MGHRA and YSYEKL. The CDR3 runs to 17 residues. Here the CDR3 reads CASSRLGAGGPTDTQYF. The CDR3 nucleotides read TGCGCCAGCAGCCGCCTAGGGGCGGGAGGGCCAACAGATACGCAGTATTTT.

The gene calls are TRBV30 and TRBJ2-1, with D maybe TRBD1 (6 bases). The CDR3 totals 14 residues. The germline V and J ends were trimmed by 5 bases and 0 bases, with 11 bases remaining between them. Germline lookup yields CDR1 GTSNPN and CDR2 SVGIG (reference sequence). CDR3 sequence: CAWARGFSYNEQFF. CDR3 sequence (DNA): TGTGCCTGGGCAAGGGGGTTCTCCTACAATGAGCAGTTCTTC.

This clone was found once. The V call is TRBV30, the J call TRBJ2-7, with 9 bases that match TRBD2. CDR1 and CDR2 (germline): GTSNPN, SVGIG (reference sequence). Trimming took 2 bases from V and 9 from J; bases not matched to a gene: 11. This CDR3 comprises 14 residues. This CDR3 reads CAWSPGLASRTQYF. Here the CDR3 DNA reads TGTGCCTGGAGTCCAGGACTAGCGTCCCGAACGCAGTACTTC.

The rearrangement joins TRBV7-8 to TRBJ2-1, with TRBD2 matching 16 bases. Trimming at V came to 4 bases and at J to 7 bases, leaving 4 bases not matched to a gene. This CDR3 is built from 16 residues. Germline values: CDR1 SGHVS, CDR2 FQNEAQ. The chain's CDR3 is CASSWTGLAGGNEQFF. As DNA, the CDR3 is TGTGCCAGCAGCTGGACGGGACTAGCGGGAGGGAATGAGCAGTTCTTC.

Written as DNA, the CDR3 is TGCAGCGTTGAATTTTTCGGCGGGAGTACGGTCCTAGCCAAAAACATTCAGTACTTC. It yields the protein CSVEFFGGSTVLAKNIQYF. This chain links TRBV29-1 with TRBJ2-4, with TRBD2 matching 7 bases. Unmatched junction bases numbered 16, after V lost 2 bases and J lost 0 bases. The CDR3 spans 19 residues. Germline V gene lookup returns CDR1 SQVTM and CDR2 ANQGSEA.

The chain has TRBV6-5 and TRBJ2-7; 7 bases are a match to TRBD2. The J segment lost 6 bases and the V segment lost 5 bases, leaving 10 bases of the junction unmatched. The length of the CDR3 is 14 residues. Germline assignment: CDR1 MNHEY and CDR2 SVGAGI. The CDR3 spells CASSKGLDWFEQYF. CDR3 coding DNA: TGTGCCAGCAGTAAAGGACTAGATTGGTTCGAGCAGTACTTC.